The clone carrying this T cell receptor beta chain was seen once. Its antigen is unknown. The run depth of the assay was deep. The method was immunoSEQ multiplex PCR; TCRdb's version includes in-frame clones alone and lacks a portion of them. This table has about 700,000 clones, 92% appearing once. CD8 cells regarded as naive lacked CD45RO, were positively chosen for CCR7, and omitted terminally differentiated effector memory CD45RA+ cells. These data originate in a study of shared clonotypes between healthy human individuals. Trimming removed 3 bases at V and 6 bases at J, with 18 bases between. There are 16 residues in the CDR3. Germline loops: CDR1 SEHNR, CDR2 FQNEAQ (reference sequence). Study findings and constraints: Rarefaction indicated that sorted-subset sequencing remained incomplete although depth was large. The sharing of 4% to 5.5% of naive CD4 clonotypes was seen across several donors.

This receptor was obtained from a man under 40 in good health. The rearrangement joins TRBV7-9 to TRBJ2-1; tentative D call: TRBD2 (7 bases). The sequenced sample was naive CD8+ T cells sorted from blood. As DNA, the CDR3 is TGTGCCAGCAGCTTTATTGACGGGGGGCTAGGCAATGAGCAGTTCTTC. As protein: CASSFIDGGLGNEQFF.